Each of the 32 T cell receptor beta chains below was sequenced from the same sample in a study of shared clonotypes between healthy human individuals. Libraries were prepared by immunoSEQ multiplex PCR; TCRdb keeps only in-frame clonotypes and omits some of them. Counted here are hundreds of thousands of clones, about 96% occurring once; the ten biggest clones make up about 0.12%. CD45RO-negative cells were positively selected for CCR7, leaving out terminally differentiated effector memory CD45RA+ cells. The sample taken for sequencing was naive CD8+ T cells sorted from blood. Receptor source: a young woman in good health.

The genes are TRBV28 and TRBJ2-7; D perhaps matches TRBD1 (6 bases). This CDR3 region has 15 residues. V lost 2 bases and J lost 4, with 15 bases in between. Per the germline V gene, CDR1 is MDHEN and CDR2 is SYDVKM. CDR3 protein: CASSLVAGAAYEQYF. CDR3 DNA: TGTGCCAGCAGTTTAGTGGCAGGGGCCGCTTACGAGCAGTACTTC.

The V call is TRBV27, the J call TRBJ2-7; 11 positions match TRBD2. The CDR3 covers 17 residues. V gave up 3 bases and J gave up 1 base; unmatched junction bases: 8. Germline loops: CDR1 MNHEY, CDR2 SMNVEV (reference sequence). The CDR3 DNA sequence: TGTGCCAGCAGTTTTAGACTAGCGGGAATATCATCCTACGAGCAGTACTTC. Residues: CASSFRLAGISSYEQYF.

This chain joins TRBV6-4 and TRBJ1-1; D ambiguous. CDR3 size: 13 residues. Germline assignment: CDR1 MRHNA and CDR2 SNTAGT. V lost 0 bases and J 5 bases, leaving 7 bases between the germline ends. The CDR3 here is CASSDSSGTEAFF. DNA for the CDR3: TGTGCCAGCAGTGACTCGAGTGGGACTGAAGCTTTCTTT.

The sample holds a few counts of this clone. The chain combines TRBV14 with TRBJ2-1; D remains unclear. Germline V gene lookup returns CDR1 SGHDN and CDR2 FVKESK. V shed 3 bases and J shed 12 bases, with 15 bases lying between them. The CDR3 contains 13 residues. CDR3 residues: CASSHQTGWGQFF. The CDR3, as DNA: TGTGCCAGCAGCCACCAGACCGGGTGGGGGCAGTTCTTC. The whole variable domain, filled in from reference TRBV14 and TRBJ2-1, reads EAGVTQFPSHSVIEKGQTVTLRCDPISGHDNLYWYRRVMGKEIKFLLHFVKESKQDESGMPNNRFLAERTGGTYSTLKVQPAELEDSGVYFCASSHQTGWGQFFGPGTRLTVL.

The chain combines TRBV7-9 with TRBJ2-1, with TRBD2 matching over 11 bases. Looked up from germline, CDR1 is SEHNR and CDR2 is FQNEAQ (reference sequence). This CDR3 spans 18 amino acids. Trimming removed 5 bases from V and 0 bases from J; junction bases left unmatched: 9. Here the CDR3 DNA reads TGTGCCAGCAGCGTAGGACTAGCGGGTATCTTCTCCTACAATGAGCAGTTCTTC. It yields the protein CASSVGLAGIFSYNEQFF.

As concerns this clone: The sample holds other DNA sequences that translate to the same CDR3. The rearrangement uses TRBV5-1 and TRBJ2-7; possibly TRBD2 for D (5 bases). V shed 0 bases and J shed 4 bases, with 8 bases lying between them. The CDR3 sequence is 13 residues long. Germline lookup yields CDR1 SGHRS and CDR2 YFSETQ. The DNA for the CDR3 is TGCGCCAGCAGCTTGGCGGGGTCGTACGAGCAGTACTTC. It codes for CASSLAGSYEQYF.

V gene TRBV19 combines with J gene TRBJ2-7; D is undetermined. Germline values: CDR1 LNHDA, CDR2 SQIVND (reference sequence). The V and J ends lost 5 bases and 2 bases respectively, with 10 bases between them. This CDR3 is 13 amino acids long. CDR3: CASSHSVAYEQYF. DNA for the CDR3: TGTGCCAGTAGTCACAGTGTCGCCTACGAGCAGTACTTC.

This chain connects TRBV27 to TRBJ1-1; D unresolved. There are 13 residues in the CDR3. The V end was cut by 1 base, the J end by 4 bases, with 7 bases between. Germline CDR1 is MNHEY and CDR2 is SMNVEV (reference sequence). CDR3 sequence reads: CASSLWEGTEAFF. The CDR3 DNA reads TGTGCCAGCAGTTTATGGGAGGGCACTGAAGCTTTCTTT.

This chain joins TRBV6-5 and TRBJ2-1; D remains unclear. Germline V gene lookup returns CDR1 MNHEY and CDR2 SVGAGI. V lost 2 bases to trimming and J lost 4 bases, with 9 bases between them. The CDR3 is 14 residues long. CDR3 coding DNA: TGTGCCAGCAGTTACGGTCTGGGATACAATGAGCAGTTCTTC. Protein: CASSYGLGYNEQFF.

This clone was recorded once. The chain has TRBV9 and TRBJ1-3, with 7 nucleotides matching TRBD1. The germline V gene encodes CDR1 SGDLS and CDR2 YYNGEE. The CDR3 spans 15 residues. V shed 4 bases, J shed 2 bases, and the junction held 6 bases outside the gene matches. The CDR3 loop is CASSPSTGAGNTIYF. DNA of the CDR3: TGTGCCAGCAGCCCTTCAACAGGGGCTGGAAACACCATATATTTT.

The chain links TRBV6-5 to TRBJ1-2, with 9 bases fitting TRBD1. The CDR3 consists of 15 residues. CDR1 MNHEY and CDR2 SVGAGI come from the germline V gene. The V and J ends lost 6 bases and 5 bases, in that order; junction bases with no gene match: 10. The CDR3 region has the DNA TGTGCCAGCAGAGGGACAGGGAGAGGGGAATATGGCTACACCTTC. This codes for CASRGTGRGEYGYTF.

The rearrangement uses TRBV5-1 and TRBJ2-7; TRBD1 matches 8 bases. Germline V gene lookup returns CDR1 SGHRS and CDR2 YFSETQ. Losses at the gene ends were 2 bases for V and 5 bases for J; bases not matched to a gene: 6. The CDR3 runs to 14 residues. This chain's CDR3 is CASSFGQGANEQYF. As DNA, the CDR3 is TGCGCCAGCAGCTTTGGTCAGGGGGCTAACGAGCAGTACTTC.

This sequence joins TRBV28 and TRBJ2-7; 7 positions agree with TRBD2. The germline gives CDR1 MDHEN, CDR2 SYDVKM. The CDR3 consists of 15 residues. Trimming at V came to 0 bases and at J to 3 bases, leaving 5 bases not matched to a gene. The CDR3 coding sequence is TGTGCCAGCAGTTTATGGCGGGAGCCTGGCTACGAGCAGTACTTC. It specifies CASSLWREPGYEQYF.

V gene TRBV4-1 combines with J gene TRBJ1-1; D is undetermined. This CDR3 region has 13 residues. V was shortened by 4 bases and J by 0 bases, with 6 bases between the two germline ends. Germline CDR1 and CDR2: MGHRA and YSYEKL. CDR3 in amino acids: CASSPELNTEAFF. As DNA, the CDR3 is TGCGCCAGCAGCCCTGAACTGAACACTGAAGCTTTCTTT.

The DNA for the CDR3 is TGTGCCTGGAGTGCCACTAGCGGGGGCTACGAGCAGTACTTC. Translating it yields CAWSATSGGYEQYF. The V call is TRBV30, the J call TRBJ2-7; the match to TRBD2 covers 11 bases. The V gene end was trimmed by 1 base and the J gene end by 3 bases; junction bases not matched to a gene: 2. The CDR3 totals 14 residues. In germline, CDR1 is GTSNPN, CDR2 SVGIG (reference sequence).

A single count supports this clone. This rearrangement joins TRBV10-2 to TRBJ1-1; D is possibly TRBD1 (5 bases). Trimming removed 0 bases from V and 1 base from J, with 9 bases in between. The germline gives CDR1 WSHSY, CDR2 SAAADI. The CDR3 covers 15 residues. The CDR3: CASSESRGSNTEAFF. The CDR3 coding sequence is TGCGCCAGCAGTGAGTCAAGGGGTTCGAACACTGAAGCTTTCTTT.

A note on this clone: This sample includes further DNA sequences coding for the same CDR3. In DNA, the CDR3 is TGCGCCAGCAGCTTGCGGGGACAAGACAATGAGCAGTTCTTC. It codes for CASSLRGQDNEQFF. This rearrangement joins TRBV5-1 to TRBJ2-1; weak D call: TRBD1 (6 bases). In germline, CDR1 is SGHRS, CDR2 YFSETQ. The CDR3 sequence is 14 residues long. Trimming left V 1 base short and J 5 bases short, with 10 bases between.

This chain uses TRBV7-6 with TRBJ2-6; no clear D gene. From germline, CDR1 is SGHVS and CDR2 FNYEAQ. Trimming removed 5 bases at V and 0 bases at J, with 2 bases between. The CDR3 totals 13 residues. The CDR3 protein is CASSGSGANVLTF. For the CDR3, the DNA is TGTGCCAGCAGCGGCTCTGGGGCCAACGTCCTGACTTTC.

This rearrangement joins TRBV2 to TRBJ2-1; unclear D gene. This CDR3 spans 13 amino acids. V was clipped by 4 bases and J by 9 bases, with 13 bases between them. Looked up from germline, CDR1 is SNHLY and CDR2 is FYNNEI. DNA for the CDR3: TGTGCCAGCAGTGTAAGACACCGGGTTGAGCAGTTCTTC. Amino acid sequence: CASSVRHRVEQFF.

The chain employs TRBV4-2 and TRBJ1-1; TRBD1 matches 7 bases. The trim removed 2 bases at V and 0 bases at J, leaving 9 bases unmatched. The CDR3 has 17 amino acids. Germline V lookup: CDR1 LGHNA, CDR2 YNFKEQ. The CDR3 nucleotides are TGTGCCAGCAGCCAAAGGGGGCAGGGTTTCTTGAACACTGAAGCTTTCTTT. This translates into CASSQRGQGFLNTEAFF.

Comment on this clone: This specimen includes other DNA sequences encoding the same CDR3. This chain joins TRBV27 and TRBJ1-2; 8 nucleotides line up with TRBD1. This CDR3 contains 12 residues. With 5 bases clipped from V and 6 bases from J, the junction kept 2 bases outside the gene matches. Looked up from germline, CDR1 is MNHEY and CDR2 is SMNVEV (reference sequence). CDR3 amino acids: CASSTGGNGYTF. The CDR3 region has the DNA TGTGCCAGCAGTACAGGGGGTAATGGCTACACCTTC.

The chain employs TRBV29-1 and TRBJ2-1; unclear D gene. Trimming left V 6 bases short and J 8 bases short, with 8 bases between. CDR1 and CDR2 (germline): SQVTM, ANQGSEA. The CDR3 consists of 10 residues. The chain's CDR3 is CSVGRHEQFF. DNA for the CDR3: TGCAGCGTCGGACGCCATGAGCAGTTCTTC.

Of note for this clone: This specimen includes other DNA sequences encoding the same CDR3. The V gene is TRBV27, the J gene TRBJ1-4, with D unresolved. This CDR3 is 14 amino acids long. The V gene's germline CDR1 is MNHEY and CDR2 SMNVEV (reference sequence). V gave up 2 bases and J gave up 5 bases, with 9 bases separating them. The CDR3 spells CASSLRATNEKLFF. DNA of the CDR3: TGTGCCAGCAGTTTAAGAGCTACCAATGAAAAACTGTTTTTT.

The rearrangement uses TRBV5-1 and TRBJ1-3, with no clear D. This CDR3 spans 17 amino acids. V gave up 0 bases and J gave up 0 bases, with 13 bases separating them. The germline gives CDR1 SGHRS, CDR2 YFSETQ. The CDR3 here is CASSLAGPLSSGNTIYF. CDR3 nucleotides: TGCGCCAGCAGCTTGGCCGGTCCTCTCAGCTCTGGAAACACCATATATTTT.

J is TRBJ2-2 and V is TRBV28; 7 positions agree with TRBD1. The J segment lost 7 bases and the V segment lost 6 bases, leaving 8 bases of the junction unmatched. Germline V gene data show CDR1 as MDHEN and CDR2 as SYDVKM. The CDR3 has 14 residues. CDR3 bases: TGTGCCAGCAGCATCACAGGGGAGAGCGGGGAGCTGTTTTTT. Its protein is CASSITGESGELFF.

CDR3 sequence (DNA): TGTGCCAGCAGACGGGGGGGGCTGCGTCAGCCCCAGCATTTT. The encoded protein is CASRRGGLRQPQHF. V and J are TRBV28 and TRBJ1-5; tentatively, D is TRBD1 (6 bases). Trimming cost V 6 bases and J 6 bases, with 15 bases left between them. CDR3 length equals 14 residues. The germline V gene has CDR1 MDHEN and CDR2 SYDVKM.

This chain connects TRBV2 to TRBJ2-3; 7 bases match TRBD2. The ends lost 8 bases at V and 0 bases at J; junction bases unmatched: 17. The germline gives CDR1 SNHLY, CDR2 FYNNEI. The CDR3 contains 18 residues. Here the CDR3 reads CASSGRAPTGYSTDTQYF. The CDR3 bases are TGTGCCAGCTCGGGGAGGGCCCCAACGGGGTATAGCACAGATACGCAGTATTTT.

The V call is TRBV25-1, the J call TRBJ2-1; possible D gene TRBD2, 6 bases. The ends were cut back, 1 base at V and 8 bases at J, with 18 bases in the middle. CDR1 is MGHDK and CDR2 is SYGVNS in the germline V gene. The CDR3 totals 16 residues. CDR3 region: CASSEWGEEGLDEQFF. CDR3 DNA sequence: TGTGCCAGCAGTGAATGGGGTGAGGAGGGCCTGGATGAGCAGTTCTTC.

The chain links TRBV11-1 to TRBJ2-5; a possible D gene is TRBD2 (7 bases). V was cut by 5 bases and J by 5 bases, with 15 bases left in between. This CDR3 contains 14 residues. Germline CDR1 SGHAT, CDR2 FQDESV (reference sequence). This CDR3 reads CASSLWGGGETQYF. CDR3 coding DNA: TGTGCCAGCAGCCTTTGGGGAGGGGGGGAGACCCAGTACTTC.

The V and J genes are TRBV4-1 and TRBJ2-7; 12 bases are a match to TRBD2. Per the germline V gene, CDR1 is MGHRA and CDR2 is YSYEKL. This CDR3 has 15 residues. With V trimmed by 5 bases and J by 7 bases, 9 bases remained unmatched. The CDR3 DNA is TGCGCCAGCAGCGCCCCGGCAGGACTAGCGGGAGAGCAGTACTTC. It translates to CASSAPAGLAGEQYF.

The chain joins TRBV9 to TRBJ2-2; D gene uncertain. Germline V gene data show CDR1 as SGDLS and CDR2 as YYNGEE. The V end lost 3 bases, the J end lost 6 bases, and 12 bases lay between the germline ends. This CDR3 spans 14 amino acids. For the CDR3, the DNA is TGTGCCAGCAGCGCGGAGCCGGACCCCGGGGAGCTGTTTTTT. This encodes CASSAEPDPGELFF.

V and J are TRBV27 and TRBJ2-7, with D possibly matching TRBD2 (6 bases). V lost 5 bases to trimming and J lost 4 bases, with 15 bases between them. Germline V gene data show CDR1 as MNHEY and CDR2 as SMNVEV (reference sequence). The CDR3 covers 14 residues. The CDR3 sequence is CASSPGRSVYEQYF. The CDR3 region has the DNA TGTGCCAGCAGTCCCGGGAGATCCGTGTACGAGCAGTACTTC.